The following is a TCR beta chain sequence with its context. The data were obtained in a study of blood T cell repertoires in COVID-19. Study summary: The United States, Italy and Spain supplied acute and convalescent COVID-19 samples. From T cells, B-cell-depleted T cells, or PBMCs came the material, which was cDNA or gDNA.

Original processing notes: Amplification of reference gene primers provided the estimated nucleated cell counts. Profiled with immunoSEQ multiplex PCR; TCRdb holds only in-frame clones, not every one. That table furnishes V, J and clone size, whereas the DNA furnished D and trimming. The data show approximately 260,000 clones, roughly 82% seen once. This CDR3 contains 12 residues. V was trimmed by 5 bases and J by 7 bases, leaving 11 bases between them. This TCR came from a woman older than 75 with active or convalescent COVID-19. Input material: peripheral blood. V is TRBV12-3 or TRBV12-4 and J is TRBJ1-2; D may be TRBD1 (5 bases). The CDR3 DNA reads TGTGCCAGCAGTCAGGGTGGCGGTGGCTACACCTTC. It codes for CASSQGGGGYTF.